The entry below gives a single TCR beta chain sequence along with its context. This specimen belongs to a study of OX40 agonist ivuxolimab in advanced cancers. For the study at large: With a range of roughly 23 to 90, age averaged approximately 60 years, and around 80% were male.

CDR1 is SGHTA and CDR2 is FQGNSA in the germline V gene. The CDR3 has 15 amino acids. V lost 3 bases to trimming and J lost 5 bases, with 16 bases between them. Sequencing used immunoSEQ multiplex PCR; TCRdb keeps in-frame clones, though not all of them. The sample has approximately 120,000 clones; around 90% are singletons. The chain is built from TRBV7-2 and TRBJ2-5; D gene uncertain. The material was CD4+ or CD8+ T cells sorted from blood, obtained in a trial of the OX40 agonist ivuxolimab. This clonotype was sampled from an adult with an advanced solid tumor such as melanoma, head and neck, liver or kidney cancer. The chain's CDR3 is CASSFQLAVLETQYF. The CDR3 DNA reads TGTGCCAGCAGCTTCCAGCTCGCCGTATTGGAGACCCAGTACTTC. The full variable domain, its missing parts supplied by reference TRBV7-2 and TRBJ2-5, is GAGVSQSPSNKVTEKGKDVELRCDPISGHTALYWYRQSLGQGLEFLIYFQGNSAPDKSGLPSDRFSAERTGGSVSTLTIQRTQQEDSAVYLCASSFQLAVLETQYFGPGTRLLVL.